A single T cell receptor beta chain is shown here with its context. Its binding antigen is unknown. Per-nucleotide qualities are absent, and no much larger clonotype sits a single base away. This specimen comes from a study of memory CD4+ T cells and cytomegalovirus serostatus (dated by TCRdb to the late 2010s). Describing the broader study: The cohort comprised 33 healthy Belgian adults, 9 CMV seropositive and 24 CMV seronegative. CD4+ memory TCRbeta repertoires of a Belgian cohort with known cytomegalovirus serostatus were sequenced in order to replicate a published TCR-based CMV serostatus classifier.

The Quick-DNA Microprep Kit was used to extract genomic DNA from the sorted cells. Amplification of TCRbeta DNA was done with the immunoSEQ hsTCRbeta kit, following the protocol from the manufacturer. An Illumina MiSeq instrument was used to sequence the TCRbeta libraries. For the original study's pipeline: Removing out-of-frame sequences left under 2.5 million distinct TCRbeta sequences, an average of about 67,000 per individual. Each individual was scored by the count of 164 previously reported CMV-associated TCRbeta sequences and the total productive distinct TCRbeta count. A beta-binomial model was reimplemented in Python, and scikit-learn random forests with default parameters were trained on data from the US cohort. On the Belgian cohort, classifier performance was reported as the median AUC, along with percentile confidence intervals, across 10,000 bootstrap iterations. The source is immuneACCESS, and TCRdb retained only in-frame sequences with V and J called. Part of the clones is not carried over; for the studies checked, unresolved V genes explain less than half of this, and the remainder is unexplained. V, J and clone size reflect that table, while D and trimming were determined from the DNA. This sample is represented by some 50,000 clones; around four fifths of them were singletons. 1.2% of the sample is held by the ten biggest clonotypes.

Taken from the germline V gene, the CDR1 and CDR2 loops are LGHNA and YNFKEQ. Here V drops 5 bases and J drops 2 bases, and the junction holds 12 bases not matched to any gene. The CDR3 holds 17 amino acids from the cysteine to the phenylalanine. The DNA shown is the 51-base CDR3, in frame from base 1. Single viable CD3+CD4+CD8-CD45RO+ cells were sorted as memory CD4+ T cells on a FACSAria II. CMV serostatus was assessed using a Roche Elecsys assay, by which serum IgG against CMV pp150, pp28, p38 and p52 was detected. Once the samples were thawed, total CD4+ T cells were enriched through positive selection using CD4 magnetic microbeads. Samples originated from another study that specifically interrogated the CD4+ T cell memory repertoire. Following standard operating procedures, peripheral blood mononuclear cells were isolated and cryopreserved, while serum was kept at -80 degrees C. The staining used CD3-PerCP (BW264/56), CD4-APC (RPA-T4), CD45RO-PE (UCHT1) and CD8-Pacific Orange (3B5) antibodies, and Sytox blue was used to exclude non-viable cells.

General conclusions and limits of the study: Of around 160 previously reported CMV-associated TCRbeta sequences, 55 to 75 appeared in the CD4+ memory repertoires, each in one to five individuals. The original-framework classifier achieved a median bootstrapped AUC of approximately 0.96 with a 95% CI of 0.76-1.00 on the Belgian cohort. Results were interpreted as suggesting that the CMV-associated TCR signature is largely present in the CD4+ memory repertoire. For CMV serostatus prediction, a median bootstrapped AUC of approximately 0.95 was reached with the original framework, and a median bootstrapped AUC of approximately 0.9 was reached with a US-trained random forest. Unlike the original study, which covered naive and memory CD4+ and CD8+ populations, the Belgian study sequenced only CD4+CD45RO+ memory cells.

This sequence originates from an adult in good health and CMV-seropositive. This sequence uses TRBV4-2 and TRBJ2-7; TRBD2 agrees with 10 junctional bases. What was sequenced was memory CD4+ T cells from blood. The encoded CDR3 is CASSLGTGLAGAYEQYF. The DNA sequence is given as TGTGCCAGCAGCTTAGGGACCGGTCTAGCGGGGGCCTACGAGCAGTACTTC.